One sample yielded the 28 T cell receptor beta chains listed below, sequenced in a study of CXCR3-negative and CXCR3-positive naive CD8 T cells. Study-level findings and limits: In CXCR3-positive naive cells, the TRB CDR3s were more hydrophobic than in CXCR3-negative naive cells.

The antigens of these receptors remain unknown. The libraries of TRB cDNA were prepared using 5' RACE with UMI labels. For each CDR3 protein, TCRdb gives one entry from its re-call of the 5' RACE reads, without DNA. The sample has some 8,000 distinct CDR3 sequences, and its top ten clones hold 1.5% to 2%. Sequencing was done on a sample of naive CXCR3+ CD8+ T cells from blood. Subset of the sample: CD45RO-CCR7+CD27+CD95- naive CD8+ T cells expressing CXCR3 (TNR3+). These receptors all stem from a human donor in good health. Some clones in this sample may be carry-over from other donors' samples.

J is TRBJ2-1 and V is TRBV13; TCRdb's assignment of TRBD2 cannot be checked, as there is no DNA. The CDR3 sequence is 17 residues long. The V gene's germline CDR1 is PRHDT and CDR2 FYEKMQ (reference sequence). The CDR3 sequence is CASSDRLAGESGNEQFF.

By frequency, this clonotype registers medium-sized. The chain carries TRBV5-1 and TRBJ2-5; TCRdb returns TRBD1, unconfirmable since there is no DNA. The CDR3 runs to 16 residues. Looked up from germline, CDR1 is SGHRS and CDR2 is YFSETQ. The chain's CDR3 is CASSFRTERYQETQYF.

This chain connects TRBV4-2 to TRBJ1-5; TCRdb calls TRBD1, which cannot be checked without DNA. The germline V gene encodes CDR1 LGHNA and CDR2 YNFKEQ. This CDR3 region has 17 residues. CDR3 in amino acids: CASSQDKPGRNNQPQHF.

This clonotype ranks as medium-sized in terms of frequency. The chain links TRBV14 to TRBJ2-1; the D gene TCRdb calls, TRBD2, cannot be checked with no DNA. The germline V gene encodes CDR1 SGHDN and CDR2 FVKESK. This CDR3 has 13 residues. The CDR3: CASAARGYNEQFF.

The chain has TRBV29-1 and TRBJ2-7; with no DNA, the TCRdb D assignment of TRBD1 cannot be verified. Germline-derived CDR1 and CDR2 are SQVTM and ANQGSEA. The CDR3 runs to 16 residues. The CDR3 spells CSVEGTMDRGYYEQYF.

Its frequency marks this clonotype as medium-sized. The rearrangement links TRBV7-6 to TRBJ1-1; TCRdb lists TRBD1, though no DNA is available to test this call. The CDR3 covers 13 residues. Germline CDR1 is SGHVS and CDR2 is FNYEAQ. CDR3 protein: CASSLTGNTEAFF.

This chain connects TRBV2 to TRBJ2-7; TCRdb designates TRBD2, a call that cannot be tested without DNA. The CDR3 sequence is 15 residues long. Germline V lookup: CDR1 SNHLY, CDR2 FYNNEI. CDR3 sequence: CASSSRAGRSYEQYF.

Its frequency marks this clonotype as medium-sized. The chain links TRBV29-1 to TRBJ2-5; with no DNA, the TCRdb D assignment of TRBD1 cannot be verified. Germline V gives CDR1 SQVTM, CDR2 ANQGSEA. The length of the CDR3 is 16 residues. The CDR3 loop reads CSVEAHGTGHRETQYF.

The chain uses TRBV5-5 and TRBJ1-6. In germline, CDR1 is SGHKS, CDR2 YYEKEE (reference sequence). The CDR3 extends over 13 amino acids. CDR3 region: CASSAGDNSPLHF.

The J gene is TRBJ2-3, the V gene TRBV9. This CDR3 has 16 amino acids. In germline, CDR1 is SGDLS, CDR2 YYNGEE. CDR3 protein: CASSVGQIGSTDTQYF.

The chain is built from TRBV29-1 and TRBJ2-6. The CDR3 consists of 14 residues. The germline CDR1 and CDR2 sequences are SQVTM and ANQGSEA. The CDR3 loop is CSVVLLSGANVLTF.

CDR3 amino acids: CASSHPPSQGSTDTQYF. This chain joins TRBV7-9 and TRBJ2-3; TCRdb's D call, TRBD1, is unchecked because there is no DNA. The CDR3 has 17 residues. Germline-derived CDR1 and CDR2 are SEHNR and FQNEAQ (reference sequence).

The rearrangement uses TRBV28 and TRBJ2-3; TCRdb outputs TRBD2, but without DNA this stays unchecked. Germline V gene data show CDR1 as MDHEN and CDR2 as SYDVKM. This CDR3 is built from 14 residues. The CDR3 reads CASSFGLYTDTQYF.

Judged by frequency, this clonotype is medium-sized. Here the CDR3 reads CASSQERISTDTQYF. The V call is TRBV4-1, the J call TRBJ2-3. The CDR3 sequence is 15 residues long. From germline, CDR1 is MGHRA and CDR2 YSYEKL.

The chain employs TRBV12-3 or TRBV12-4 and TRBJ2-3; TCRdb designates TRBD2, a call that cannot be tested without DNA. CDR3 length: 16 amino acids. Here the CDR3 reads CASSPTGGSDTDTQYF.

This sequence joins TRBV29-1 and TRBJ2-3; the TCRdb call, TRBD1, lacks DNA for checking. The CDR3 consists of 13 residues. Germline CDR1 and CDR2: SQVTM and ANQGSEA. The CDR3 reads CSVETGETDTQYF.

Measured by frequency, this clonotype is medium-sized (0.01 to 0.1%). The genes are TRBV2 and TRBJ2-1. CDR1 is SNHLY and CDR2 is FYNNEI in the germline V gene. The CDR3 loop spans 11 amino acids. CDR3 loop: CASSEVYEQFF.

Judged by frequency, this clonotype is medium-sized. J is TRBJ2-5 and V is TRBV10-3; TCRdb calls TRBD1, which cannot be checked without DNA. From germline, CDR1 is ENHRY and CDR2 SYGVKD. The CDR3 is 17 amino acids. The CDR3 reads CAISEVLRTDYQETQYF.

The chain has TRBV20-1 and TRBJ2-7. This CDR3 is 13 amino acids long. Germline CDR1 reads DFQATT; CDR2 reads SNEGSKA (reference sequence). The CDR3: CSAFTADSYEQYF.

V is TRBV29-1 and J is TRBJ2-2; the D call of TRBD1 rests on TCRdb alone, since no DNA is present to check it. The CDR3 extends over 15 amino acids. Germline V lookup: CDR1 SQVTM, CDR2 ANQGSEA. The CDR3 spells CSVYTVQGNTGELFF.

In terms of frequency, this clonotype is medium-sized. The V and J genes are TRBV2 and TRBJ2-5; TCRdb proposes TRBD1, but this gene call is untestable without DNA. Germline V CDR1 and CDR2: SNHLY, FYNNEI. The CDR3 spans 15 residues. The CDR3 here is CASSVTEGGWETQYF.

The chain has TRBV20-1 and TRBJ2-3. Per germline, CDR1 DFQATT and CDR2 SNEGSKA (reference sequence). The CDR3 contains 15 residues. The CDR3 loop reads CSARDTSGLVYTQYF.

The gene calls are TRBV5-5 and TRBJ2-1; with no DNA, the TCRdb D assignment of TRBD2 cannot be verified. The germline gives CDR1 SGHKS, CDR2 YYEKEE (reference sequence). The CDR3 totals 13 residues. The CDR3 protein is CASSGGMGSEQFF.

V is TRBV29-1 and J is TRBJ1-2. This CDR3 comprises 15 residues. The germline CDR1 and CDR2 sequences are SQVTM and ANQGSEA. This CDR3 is CSVEYSSSRHYGYTF.

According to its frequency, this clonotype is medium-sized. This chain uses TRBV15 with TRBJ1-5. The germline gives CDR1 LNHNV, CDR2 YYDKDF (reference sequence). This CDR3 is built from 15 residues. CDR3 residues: CATSRVDGSNQPQHF.

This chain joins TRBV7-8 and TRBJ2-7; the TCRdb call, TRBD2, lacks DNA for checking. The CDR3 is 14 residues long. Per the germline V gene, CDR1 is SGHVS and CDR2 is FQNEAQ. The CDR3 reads CASSFQLAANEQYF.

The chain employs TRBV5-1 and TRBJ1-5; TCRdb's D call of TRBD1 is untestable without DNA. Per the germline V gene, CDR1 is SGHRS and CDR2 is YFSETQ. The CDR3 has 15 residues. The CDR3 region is CDSSPPGDLNQPQHF.

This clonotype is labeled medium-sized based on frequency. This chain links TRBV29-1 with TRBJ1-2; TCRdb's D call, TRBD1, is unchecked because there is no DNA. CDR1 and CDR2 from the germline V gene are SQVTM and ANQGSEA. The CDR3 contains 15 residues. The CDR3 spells CSVTDRAKLGYGYTF. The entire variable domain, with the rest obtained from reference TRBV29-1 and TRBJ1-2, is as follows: SAVISQKPSRDICQRGTSLTIQCQVDSQVTMMFWYRQQPGQSLTLIATANQGSEATYESGFVIDKFPISRPNLTFSTLTVSNMSPEDSSIYLCSVTDRAKLGYGYTFGSGTRLTVV.